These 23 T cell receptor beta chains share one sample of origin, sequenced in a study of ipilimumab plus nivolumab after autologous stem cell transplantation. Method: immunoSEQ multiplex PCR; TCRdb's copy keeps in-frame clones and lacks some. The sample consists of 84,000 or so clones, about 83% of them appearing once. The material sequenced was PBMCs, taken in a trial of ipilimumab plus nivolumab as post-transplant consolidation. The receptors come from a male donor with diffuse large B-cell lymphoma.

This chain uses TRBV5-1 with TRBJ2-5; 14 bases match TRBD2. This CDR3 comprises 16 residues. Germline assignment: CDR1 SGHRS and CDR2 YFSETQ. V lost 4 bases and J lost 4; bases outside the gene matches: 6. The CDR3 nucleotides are TGCGCCAGCAGCCCAGGACTAGCGGGGGGACGAGAGACCCAGTACTTC. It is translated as CASSPGLAGGRETQYF.

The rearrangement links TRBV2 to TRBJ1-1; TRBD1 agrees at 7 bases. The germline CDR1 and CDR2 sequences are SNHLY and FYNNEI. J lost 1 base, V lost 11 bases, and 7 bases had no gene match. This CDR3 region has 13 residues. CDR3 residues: CAAEDRTNTEAFF. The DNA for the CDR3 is TGTGCCGCCGAGGACAGGACGAACACTGAAGCTTTCTTT.

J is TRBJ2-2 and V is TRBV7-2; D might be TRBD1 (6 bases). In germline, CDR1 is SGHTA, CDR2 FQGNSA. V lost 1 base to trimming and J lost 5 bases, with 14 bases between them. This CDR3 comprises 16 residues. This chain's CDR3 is CASSLGNPGTTGELFF. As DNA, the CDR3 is TGTGCCAGCAGCTTAGGGAACCCGGGGACAACCGGGGAGCTGTTTTTT. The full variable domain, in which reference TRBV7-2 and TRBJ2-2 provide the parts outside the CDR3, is GAGVSQSPSNKVTEKGKDVELRCDPISGHTALYWYRQSLGQGLEFLIYFQGNSAPDKSGLPSDRFSAERTGGSVSTLTIQRTQQEDSAVYLCASSLGNPGTTGELFFGEGSRLTVL.

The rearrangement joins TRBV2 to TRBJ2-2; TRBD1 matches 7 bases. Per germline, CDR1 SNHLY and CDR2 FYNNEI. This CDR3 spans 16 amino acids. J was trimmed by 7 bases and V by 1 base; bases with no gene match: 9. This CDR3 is CASSEDQTGTIGELFF. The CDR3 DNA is TGTGCCAGCAGTGAAGATCAGACAGGGACAATCGGGGAGCTGTTTTTT.

The CDR3 protein is CASNRGAGGNEQFF. CDR3 bases: TGTGCCAGTAATCGAGGGGCAGGGGGCAATGAGCAGTTCTTC. The chain has TRBV7-9 and TRBJ2-1; 7 bases line up with TRBD1. The CDR3 spans 14 residues. The V and J ends lost 9 bases and 6 bases, in that order; junction bases with no gene match: 11. Germline CDR1 is SEHNR and CDR2 is FQNEAQ (reference sequence).

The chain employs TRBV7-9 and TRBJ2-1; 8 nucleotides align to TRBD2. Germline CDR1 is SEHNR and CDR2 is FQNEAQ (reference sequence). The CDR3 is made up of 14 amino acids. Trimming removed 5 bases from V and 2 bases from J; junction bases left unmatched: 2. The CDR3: CASSPTSAYNEQFF. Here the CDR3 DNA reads TGTGCCAGCAGCCCGACTAGCGCCTACAATGAGCAGTTCTTC.

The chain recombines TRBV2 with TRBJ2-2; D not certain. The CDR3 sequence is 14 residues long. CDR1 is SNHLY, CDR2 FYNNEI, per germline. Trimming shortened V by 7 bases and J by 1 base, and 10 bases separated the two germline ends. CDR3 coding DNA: TGTGCCAGCATGGCAGATCTGAACACCGGGGAGCTGTTTTTT. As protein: CASMADLNTGELFF.

The CDR3, as DNA: TGCGCCAGCAGCCAAGATTGGAGGGGGATGTACGAGCAGTACTTC. Its protein is CASSQDWRGMYEQYF. V and J are TRBV4-3 and TRBJ2-7; the D call may be TRBD1 or TRBD2 (6 bases each). Germline CDR1 LGHNA, CDR2 YSLEER. Trimming removed 0 bases at V and 4 bases at J, with 13 bases between. The CDR3 has 15 residues.

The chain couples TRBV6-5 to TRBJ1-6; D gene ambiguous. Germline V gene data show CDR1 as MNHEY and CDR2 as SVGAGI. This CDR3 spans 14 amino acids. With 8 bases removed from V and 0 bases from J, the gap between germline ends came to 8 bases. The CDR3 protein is CASGTSSYNSPLHF. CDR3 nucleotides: TGTGCCAGCGGAACCAGCTCCTATAATTCACCCCTCCACTTT.

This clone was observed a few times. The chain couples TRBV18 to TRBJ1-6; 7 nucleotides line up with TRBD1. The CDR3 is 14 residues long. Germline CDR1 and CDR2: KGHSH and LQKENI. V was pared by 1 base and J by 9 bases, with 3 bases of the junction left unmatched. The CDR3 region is CASSPQGAGSPLHF. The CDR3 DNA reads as TGTGCCAGCTCACCACAGGGGGCAGGTTCACCCCTCCACTTT.

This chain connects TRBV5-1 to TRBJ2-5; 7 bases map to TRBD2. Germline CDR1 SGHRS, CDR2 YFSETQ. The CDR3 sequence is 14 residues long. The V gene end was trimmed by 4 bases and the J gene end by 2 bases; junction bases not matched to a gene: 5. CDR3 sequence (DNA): TGCGCCAGCAGCCGCCAAGCGGGGCAAGAGACCCAGTACTTC. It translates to CASSRQAGQETQYF.

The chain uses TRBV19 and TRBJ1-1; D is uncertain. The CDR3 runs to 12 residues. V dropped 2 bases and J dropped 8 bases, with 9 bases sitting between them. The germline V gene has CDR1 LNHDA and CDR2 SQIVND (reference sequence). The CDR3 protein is CASSIKRREAFF. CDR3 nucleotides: TGTGCCAGTAGTATAAAGCGGAGAGAAGCTTTCTTT.

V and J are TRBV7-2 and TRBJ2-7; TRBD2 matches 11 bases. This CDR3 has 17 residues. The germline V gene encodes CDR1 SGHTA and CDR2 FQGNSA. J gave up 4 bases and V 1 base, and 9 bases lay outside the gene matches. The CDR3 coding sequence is TGTGCCAGCAGCTTAGGTATTAGCGGGGGGGCACGGTACGAGCAGTACTTC. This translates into CASSLGISGGARYEQYF. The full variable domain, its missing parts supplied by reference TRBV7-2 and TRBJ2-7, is GAGVSQSPSNKVTEKGKDVELRCDPISGHTALYWYRQSLGQGLEFLIYFQGNSAPDKSGLPSDRFSAERTGGSVSTLTIQRTQQEDSAVYLCASSLGISGGARYEQYFGPGTRLTVT.

The chain's CDR3 is CASSQSNGADTQYF. DNA of the CDR3: TGCGCCAGCAGCCAATCAAACGGGGCAGATACGCAGTATTTT. The chain recombines TRBV4-3 with TRBJ2-3, with D maybe TRBD2 (5 bases). Germline V gene lookup returns CDR1 LGHNA and CDR2 YSLEER. V was trimmed by 2 bases and J by 4 bases, leaving 10 bases between them. CDR3 length: 14 residues.

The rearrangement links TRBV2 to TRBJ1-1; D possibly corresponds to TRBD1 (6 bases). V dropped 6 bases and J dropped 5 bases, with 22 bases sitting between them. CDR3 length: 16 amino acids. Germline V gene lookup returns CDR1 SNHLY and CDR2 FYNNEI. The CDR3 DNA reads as TGTGCCAGCAGGGAGCACAGGGAAGTAAGGGGAACTGAAGCTTTCTTT. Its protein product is CASREHREVRGTEAFF.

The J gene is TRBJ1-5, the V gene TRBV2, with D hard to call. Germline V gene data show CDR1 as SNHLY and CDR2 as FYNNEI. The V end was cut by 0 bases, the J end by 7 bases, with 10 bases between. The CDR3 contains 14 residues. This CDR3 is CASSEALRNQPQHF. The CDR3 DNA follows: TGTGCCAGCAGTGAAGCGCTTCGGAACCAGCCCCAGCATTTT.

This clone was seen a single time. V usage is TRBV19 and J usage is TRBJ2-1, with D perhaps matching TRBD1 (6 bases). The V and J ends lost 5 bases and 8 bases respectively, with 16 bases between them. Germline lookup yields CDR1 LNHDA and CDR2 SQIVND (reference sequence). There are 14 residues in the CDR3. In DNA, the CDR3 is TGTGCCAGTAGTTCGACGACCAACAGGGATGAGCAGTTCTTC. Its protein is CASSSTTNRDEQFF.

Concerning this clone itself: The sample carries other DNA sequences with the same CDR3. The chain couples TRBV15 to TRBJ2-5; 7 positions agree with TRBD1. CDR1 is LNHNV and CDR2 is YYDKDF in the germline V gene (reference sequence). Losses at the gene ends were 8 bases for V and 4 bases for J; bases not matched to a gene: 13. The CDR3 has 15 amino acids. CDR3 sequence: CATRPGTANGETQYF. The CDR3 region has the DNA TGTGCCACCCGCCCGGGGACAGCAAACGGAGAGACCCAGTACTTC.

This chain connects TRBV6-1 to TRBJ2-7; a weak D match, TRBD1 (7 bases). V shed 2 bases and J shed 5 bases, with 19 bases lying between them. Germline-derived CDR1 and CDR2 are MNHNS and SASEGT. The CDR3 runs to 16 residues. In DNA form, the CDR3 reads TGTGCCAGCAGTGAACCGGGGACTTTAGGGGGCAACGAGCAGTACTTC. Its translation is CASSEPGTLGGNEQYF.

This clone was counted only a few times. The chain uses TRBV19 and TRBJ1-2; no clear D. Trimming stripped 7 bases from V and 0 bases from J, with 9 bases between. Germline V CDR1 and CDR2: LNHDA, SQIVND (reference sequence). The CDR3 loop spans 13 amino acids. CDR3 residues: CASTYTANYGYTF. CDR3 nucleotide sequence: TGTGCCAGTACCTATACTGCTAACTATGGCTACACCTTC. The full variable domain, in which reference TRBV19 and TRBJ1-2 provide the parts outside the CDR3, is DGGITQSPKYLFRKEGQNVTLSCEQNLNHDAMYWYRQDPGQGLRLIYYSQIVNDFQKGDIAEGYSVSREKKESFPLTVTSAQKNPTAFYLCASTYTANYGYTFGSGTRLTVV.

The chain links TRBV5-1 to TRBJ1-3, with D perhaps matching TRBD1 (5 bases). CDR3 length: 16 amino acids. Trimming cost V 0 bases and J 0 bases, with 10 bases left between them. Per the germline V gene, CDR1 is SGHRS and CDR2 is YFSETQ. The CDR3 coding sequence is TGCGCCAGCAGCTTGGGCCGGGGGACCTCTGGAAACACCATATATTTT. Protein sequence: CASSLGRGTSGNTIYF.

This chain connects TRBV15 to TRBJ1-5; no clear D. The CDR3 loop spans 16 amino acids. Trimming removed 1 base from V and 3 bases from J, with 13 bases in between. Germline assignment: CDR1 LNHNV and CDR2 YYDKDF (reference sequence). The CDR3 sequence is CATSRASVGSNQPQHF. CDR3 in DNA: TGTGCCACCAGCAGAGCCAGCGTGGGGTCCAATCAGCCCCAGCATTTT. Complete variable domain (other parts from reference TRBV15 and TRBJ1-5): DAMVIQNPRYQVTQFGKPVTLSCSQTLNHNVMYWYQQKSSQAPKLLFHYYDKDFNNEADTPDNFQSRRPNTSFCFLDIRSPGLGDTAMYLCATSRASVGSNQPQHFGDGTRLSIL.

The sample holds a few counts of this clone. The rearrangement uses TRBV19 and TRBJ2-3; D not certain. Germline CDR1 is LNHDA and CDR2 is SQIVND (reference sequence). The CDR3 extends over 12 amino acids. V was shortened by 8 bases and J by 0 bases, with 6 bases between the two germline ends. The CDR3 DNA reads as TGTGCCAGTCAGGAAAGCACAGATACGCAGTATTTT. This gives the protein CASQESTDTQYF.